A single sample gave rise to the 13 T cell receptor beta chains below, sequenced in a study of T cells after yellow fever vaccination. MiXCR was run by TCRdb on the 5' RACE reads, yielding one entry per CDR3 protein. The sample records some 350,000 distinct CDR3 sequences, 3% to 4.5% being singletons. Sequenced here: PBMCs, sampled 5 days after the yellow fever booster vaccination. These receptors were collected from a man aged 18 to 29 who received the YFV17D yellow fever vaccine.

V is TRBV20-1 and J is TRBJ2-3; no firm D call. The CDR3 is made up of 11 amino acids. The germline CDR1 and CDR2 sequences are DFQATT and SNEGSKA (reference sequence). CDR3 nucleotide sequence: TGCAGGGGCGGTGGCACAGATACGCAGTATTTT. The encoded protein is CRGGGTDTQYF.

The rearrangement uses TRBV6-2 or TRBV6-3 and TRBJ1-5, with no clear D. V lost 2 bases and J lost 3, with 11 bases in between. The CDR3 extends over 15 amino acids. The germline V gene encodes CDR1 MNHEY and CDR2 SVGEGT. The CDR3 reads CASSYGPGFNQPQHF. The CDR3, as DNA: TGTGCCAGCAGTTACGGTCCGGGCTTCAATCAGCCCCAGCATTTT.

The J gene is TRBJ2-3, the V gene TRBV20-1; D gene unclear. The CDR3 has 14 residues. Germline V gives CDR1 DFQATT, CDR2 SNEGSKA (reference sequence). Trimming left V 4 bases short and J 0 bases short, with 11 bases between. CDR3 sequence: CSATSRPSTDTQYF. CDR3 DNA sequence: TGCAGTGCTACCTCGCGCCCTAGCACAGATACGCAGTATTTT.

This clonotype showed up just a few times. The rearrangement links TRBV12-3 or TRBV12-4 to TRBJ2-2; D remains unclear. V was pared by 6 bases and J by 7 bases, with 9 bases between. This CDR3 has 12 amino acids. This CDR3 reads CASRPLGGELFF. Written as DNA, the CDR3 is TGTGCCAGCAGGCCCCTGGGCGGGGAGCTGTTTTTT.

The V and J genes are TRBV7-2 and TRBJ2-1; weak D call: TRBD2 (7 bases). V lost 5 bases to trimming and J lost 6 bases, with 17 bases between them. The V gene's germline CDR1 is SGHTA and CDR2 FQGNSA. CDR3 size: 15 residues. CDR3 loop: CASSPRGLSINEQFF. The CDR3 bases are TGTGCCAGCAGCCCCAGGGGACTAAGTATCAATGAGCAGTTCTTC.

This clonotype was counted only a few times. The chain uses TRBV28 and TRBJ2-7; possibly TRBD2 for D (5 bases). Trimming pared 6 bases from V and 1 base from J, leaving 16 bases between. In germline, CDR1 is MDHEN, CDR2 SYDVKM. The CDR3 covers 15 residues. The CDR3 is CASRPRAPGSYEQYV. The CDR3, as DNA: TGTGCCAGCAGGCCTCGGGCCCCGGGATCCTACGAGCAGTACGTC.

CDR3 loop: CASSSTTTGNTEAFF. CDR3 coding DNA: TGTGCCAGCAGCTCAACTACTACAGGGAACACTGAAGCTTTCTTT. V gene TRBV7-2 combines with J gene TRBJ1-1; possible D gene TRBD1, 5 bases. Trimming cost V 4 bases and J 1 base, with 13 bases left between them. The CDR3 has 15 residues. The germline gives CDR1 SGHTA, CDR2 FQGNSA.

The CDR3 DNA is TGTGCCAGCAGCTCAAGGACCCTCGGGGACATTCAGTACTTC. It translates to CASSSRTLGDIQYF. The chain combines TRBV9 with TRBJ2-4, with D maybe TRBD2 (5 bases). CDR1 and CDR2 (germline): SGDLS, YYNGEE. Trimming stripped 4 bases from V and 8 bases from J, with 16 bases between. The CDR3 extends over 14 amino acids.

This sequence joins TRBV7-2 and TRBJ1-2; D ambiguous. In germline, CDR1 is SGHTA, CDR2 FQGNSA. The CDR3 covers 16 residues. V lost 1 base, J lost 7 bases, and 19 bases lay in between. As DNA, the CDR3 is TGTGCCAGCAGCTTAGATATAGCCAGGAAGATGGTTGGCTACACCTTC. Translating it yields CASSLDIARKMVGYTF.

This rearrangement joins TRBV29-1 to TRBJ2-1, with D perhaps TRBD2 (6 bases). Germline V CDR1 and CDR2: SQVTM, ANQGSEA. Trimming took 6 bases from V and 1 from J, leaving 13 bases between them. The CDR3 has 14 residues. The CDR3 is CSVGGLLSYNEQFF. The CDR3 DNA sequence: TGCAGCGTCGGGGGACTCCTTTCCTACAATGAGCAGTTCTTC.

This clonotype was seen a few times. CDR3 sequence reads: CASSEGLVNEQFF. CDR3 in DNA: TGTGCCAGCTCGGAGGGACTAGTCAATGAGCAGTTCTTC. V is TRBV7-3 and J is TRBJ2-1; 8 positions agree with TRBD2. The length of the CDR3 is 13 residues. Germline values: CDR1 SGHTA, CDR2 FQGTGA. The V and J ends lost 8 bases and 6 bases, in that order; junction bases with no gene match: 6.

Ten or more counts support this clonotype. This CDR3 reads CASSPHQGAEQYV. CDR3 in DNA: TGTGCCAGCTCACCACATCAGGGGGCCGAGCAGTACGTC. This chain joins TRBV18 and TRBJ2-7, with 8 bases fitting TRBD1. After removal of 1 base from V and 6 bases from J, the junction contained 2 bases not matched to a gene. This CDR3 region has 13 residues. CDR1 is KGHSH and CDR2 is LQKENI in the germline V gene.

This clonotype was detected ten times or more. The chain links TRBV5-5 to TRBJ1-1; D not certain. The CDR3 runs to 13 residues. V dropped 7 bases and J dropped 1 base, with 11 bases sitting between them. From germline, CDR1 is SGHKS and CDR2 YYEKEE (reference sequence). The CDR3 here is CASEVSPNTEAFF. Here the CDR3 DNA reads TGTGCCAGCGAGGTCTCACCGAACACTGAAGCTTTCTTT.